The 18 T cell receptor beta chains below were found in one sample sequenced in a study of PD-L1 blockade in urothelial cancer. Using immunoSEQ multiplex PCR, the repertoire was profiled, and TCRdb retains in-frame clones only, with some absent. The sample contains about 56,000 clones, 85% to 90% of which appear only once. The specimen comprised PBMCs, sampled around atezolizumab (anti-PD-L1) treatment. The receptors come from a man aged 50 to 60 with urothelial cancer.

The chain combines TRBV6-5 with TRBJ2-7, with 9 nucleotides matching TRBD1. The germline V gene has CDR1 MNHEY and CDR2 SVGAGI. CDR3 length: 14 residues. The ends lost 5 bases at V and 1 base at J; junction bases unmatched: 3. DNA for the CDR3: TGTGCCAGCAGTAGGGGGACAGGGTCCTACGAGCAGTACTTC. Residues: CASSRGTGSYEQYF.

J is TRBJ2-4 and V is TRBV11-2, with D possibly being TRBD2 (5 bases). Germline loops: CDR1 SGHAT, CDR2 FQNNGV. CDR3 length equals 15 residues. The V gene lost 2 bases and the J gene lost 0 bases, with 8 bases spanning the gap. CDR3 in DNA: TGTGCCAGCAGCTTATCGAGGGTAGCCAAAAACATTCAGTACTTC. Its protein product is CASSLSRVAKNIQYF.

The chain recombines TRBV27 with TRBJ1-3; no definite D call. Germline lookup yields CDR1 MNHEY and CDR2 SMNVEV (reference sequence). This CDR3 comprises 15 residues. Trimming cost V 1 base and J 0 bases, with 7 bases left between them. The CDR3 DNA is TGTGCCAGCAGTTTATTTCCCAACTCTGGAAACACCATATATTTT. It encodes CASSLFPNSGNTIYF.

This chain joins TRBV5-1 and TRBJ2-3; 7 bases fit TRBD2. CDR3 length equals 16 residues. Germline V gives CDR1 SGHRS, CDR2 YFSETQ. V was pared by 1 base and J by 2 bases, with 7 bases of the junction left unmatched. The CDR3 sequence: CASSLQAGAFTDTQYF. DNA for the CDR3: TGCGCCAGCAGCTTGCAGGCGGGAGCTTTCACAGATACGCAGTATTTT.

The CDR3 DNA follows: TGCGCCAGCAGCTTGGCCTCAACAGGGGGCAATTACGAGCAGTACTTC. It yields the protein CASSLASTGGNYEQYF. The gene calls are TRBV5-1 and TRBJ2-7, with 9 bases fitting TRBD1. Germline V gives CDR1 SGHRS, CDR2 YFSETQ. After removal of 0 bases from V and 4 bases from J, the junction contained 8 bases not matched to a gene. This CDR3 is 16 amino acids long.

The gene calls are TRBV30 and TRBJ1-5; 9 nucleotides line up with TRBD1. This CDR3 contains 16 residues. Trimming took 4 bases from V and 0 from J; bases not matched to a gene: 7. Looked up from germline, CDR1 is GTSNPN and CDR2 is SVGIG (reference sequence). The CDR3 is CAWTPGTGNSNQPQHF. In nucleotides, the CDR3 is TGTGCCTGGACCCCCGGGACAGGGAATAGCAATCAGCCCCAGCATTTT.

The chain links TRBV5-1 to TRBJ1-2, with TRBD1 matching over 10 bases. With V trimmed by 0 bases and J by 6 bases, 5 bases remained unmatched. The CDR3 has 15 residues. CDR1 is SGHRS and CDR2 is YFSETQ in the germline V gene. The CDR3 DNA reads TGCGCCAGCAGCTTGGACGGGACAGGGGATGATGGCTACACCTTC. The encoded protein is CASSLDGTGDDGYTF.

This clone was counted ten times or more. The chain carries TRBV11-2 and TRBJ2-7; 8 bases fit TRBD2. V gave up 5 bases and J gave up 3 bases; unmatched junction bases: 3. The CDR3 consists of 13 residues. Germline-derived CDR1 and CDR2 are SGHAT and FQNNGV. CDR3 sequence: CASSQLADYEQYF. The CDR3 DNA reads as TGTGCCAGCAGCCAACTAGCGGACTACGAGCAGTACTTC.

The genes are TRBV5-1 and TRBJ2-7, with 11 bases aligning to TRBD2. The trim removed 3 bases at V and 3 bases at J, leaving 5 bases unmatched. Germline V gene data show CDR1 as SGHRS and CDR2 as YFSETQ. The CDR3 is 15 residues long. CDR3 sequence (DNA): TGCGCCAGCAGCTCAACTAGCGGGAGCTTCTACGAGCAGTACTTC. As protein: CASSSTSGSFYEQYF.

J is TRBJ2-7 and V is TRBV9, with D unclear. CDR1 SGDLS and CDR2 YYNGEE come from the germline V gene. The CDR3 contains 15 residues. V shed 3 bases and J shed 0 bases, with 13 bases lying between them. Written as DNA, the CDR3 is TGTGCCAGCAGCGCGAGAAGCGAGCTCTCCTACGAGCAGTACTTC. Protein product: CASSARSELSYEQYF.

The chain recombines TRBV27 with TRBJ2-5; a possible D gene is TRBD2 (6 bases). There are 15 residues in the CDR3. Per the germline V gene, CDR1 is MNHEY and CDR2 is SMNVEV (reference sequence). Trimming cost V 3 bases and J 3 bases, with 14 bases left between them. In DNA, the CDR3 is TGTGCCAGCAGTTTGACCAGACGGAGGGAAGAGACCCAGTACTTC. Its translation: CASSLTRRREETQYF.

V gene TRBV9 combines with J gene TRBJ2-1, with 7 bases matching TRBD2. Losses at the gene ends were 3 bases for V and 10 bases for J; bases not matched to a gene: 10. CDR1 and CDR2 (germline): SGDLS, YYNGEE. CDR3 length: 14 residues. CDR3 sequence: CASSESSGSGEQFF. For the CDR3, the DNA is TGTGCCAGCAGCGAAAGTAGCGGGTCCGGCGAGCAGTTCTTC.

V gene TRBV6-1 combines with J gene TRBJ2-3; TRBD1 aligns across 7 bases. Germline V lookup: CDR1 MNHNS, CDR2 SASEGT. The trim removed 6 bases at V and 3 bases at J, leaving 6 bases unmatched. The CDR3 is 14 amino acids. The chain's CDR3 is CASRDRVVTDTQYF. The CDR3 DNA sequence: TGTGCCAGCAGAGACAGGGTTGTAACAGATACGCAGTATTTT.

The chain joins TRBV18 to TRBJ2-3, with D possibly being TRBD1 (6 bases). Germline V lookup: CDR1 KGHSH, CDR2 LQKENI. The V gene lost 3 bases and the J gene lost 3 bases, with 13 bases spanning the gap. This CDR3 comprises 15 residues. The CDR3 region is CASSPRGFETDTQYF. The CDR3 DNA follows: TGTGCCAGCTCACCGAGGGGGTTCGAGACAGATACGCAGTATTTT.

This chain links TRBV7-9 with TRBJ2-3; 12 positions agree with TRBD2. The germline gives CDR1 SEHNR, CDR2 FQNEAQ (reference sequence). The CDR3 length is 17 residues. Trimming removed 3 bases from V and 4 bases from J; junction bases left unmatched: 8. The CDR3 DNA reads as TGTGCCAGCAGCTTTGGACTAGCGGGAAATGTGGCAGATACGCAGTATTTT. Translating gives CASSFGLAGNVADTQYF.

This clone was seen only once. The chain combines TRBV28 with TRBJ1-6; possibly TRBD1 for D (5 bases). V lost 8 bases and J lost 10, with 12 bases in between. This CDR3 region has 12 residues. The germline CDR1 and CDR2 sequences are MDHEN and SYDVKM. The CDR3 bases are TGTGCCAGCGGGGCAGGGCTGTCACCCCTCCACTTT. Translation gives CASGAGLSPLHF.

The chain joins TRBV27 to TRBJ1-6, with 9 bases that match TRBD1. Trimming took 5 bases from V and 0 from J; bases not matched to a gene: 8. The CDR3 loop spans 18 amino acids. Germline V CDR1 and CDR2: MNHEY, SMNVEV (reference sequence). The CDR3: CASSPGTGSSSYNSPLHF. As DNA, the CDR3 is TGTGCCAGCAGTCCCGGGACAGGGTCTAGCTCCTATAATTCACCCCTCCACTTT.

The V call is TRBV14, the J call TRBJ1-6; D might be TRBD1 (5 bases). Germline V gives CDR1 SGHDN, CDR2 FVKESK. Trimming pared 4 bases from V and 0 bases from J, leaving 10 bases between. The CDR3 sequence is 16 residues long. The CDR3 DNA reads TGTGCCAGCAGCCCCCGCAGGGACTCCTATAATTCACCCCTCCACTTT. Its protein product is CASSPRRDSYNSPLHF. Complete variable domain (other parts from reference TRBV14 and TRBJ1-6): EAGVTQFPSHSVIEKGQTVTLRCDPISGHDNLYWYRRVMGKEIKFLLHFVKESKQDESGMPNNRFLAERTGGTYSTLKVQPAELEDSGVYFCASSPRRDSYNSPLHFGNGTRLTVT.